These T cell receptor beta chains were read from a single sample in a study of blood T cells in healthy people across ages. One entry per CDR3 protein, called by TCRdb with MiXCR from the 5' RACE reads. Found here are about 810,000 distinct CDR3 sequences, roughly 40% of them singletons; the top ten hold about an eighth. The specimen was blood. The source of these receptors is a man younger than 35 in good health. Both conserved end residues are part of each CDR3.

v_call	j_call	cdr3_aa
TRBV7-8	TRBJ2-1	CASAREEASYNEQFF
TRBV3-1	TRBJ2-5	CASSQELGRGGQETQYF
TRBV14	TRBJ2-1	CASSQALDSYNEQFF
TRBV20-1	TRBJ2-5	CSAGWVNEQYF
TRBV5-5	TRBJ2-7	CASSPMWQVYYEQYF
TRBV24-1	TRBJ2-1	CATSDRDRGHEQFF
TRBV11-2	TRBJ2-4	CASSPLARQKQYF
TRBV6-5	TRBJ2-1	CASTKAGIYNEQFF
TRBV4-3	TRBJ2-7	CASSQDWRGTYEQYF
TRBV7-3	TRBJ1-1	CASSLRQGVIGTEAFF
TRBV9	TRBJ2-1	CASSVGPSGTYNEQFF
TRBV5-6	TRBJ1-2	CASSPDRVNYGYTF
TRBV7-8	TRBJ2-5	CASSLAQARPETQYF
TRBV20-1	TRBJ2-1	CSASQASFSYNEQFF
TRBV6-6	TRBJ1-2	CASSNSGGRNYGYTF
TRBV7-2	TRBJ2-7	CASSFDTSYEQYF
TRBV5-1	TRBJ2-5	CASSPGSRLETQYF
TRBV5-1	TRBJ1-2	CASSLGWGFGYTF
TRBV6-2/TRBV6-3	.	CASSYLGREYEQYF
TRBV7-2	TRBJ2-3	CASSRQTGTDTQYF
TRBV7-9	TRBJ1-1	CASSLAPALQQNTEAFF
TRBV10-1	TRBJ2-3	CASSGHAITDTQYF
TRBV20-1	TRBJ1-6	CSARDPSGGSSPLHF
TRBV7-9	TRBJ1-1	CASSEQGRRRTEAFF
TRBV29-1	.	CSVHDSGSYEQYF
TRBV12-3/TRBV12-4	TRBJ2-7	CASSLSGGSVEQYF
TRBV20-1	TRBJ2-3	CSGADSSTDTQYF
TRBV6-4	TRBJ2-1	CAGAYRASGRSIEQFF
TRBV12-3/TRBV12-4	TRBJ1-2	CASTPALTGGNGYTF
TRBV5-6	TRBJ2-3	CASSLDFPDTQYF
TRBV12-3/TRBV12-4	TRBJ1-5	CASSFGANQPQHF
TRBV28	TRBJ1-2	CATQPGSPNYGYTF
TRBV20-1	TRBJ2-3	CSARDPAGGVTDTQYF
TRBV12-3/TRBV12-4	TRBJ2-3	CASSSLSHTDTQYF